This is a list of T cell receptor beta chains from one sample in a study of neoadjuvant anti-PD-1 for oral cavity cancer. Produced via immunoSEQ multiplex PCR; TCRdb's table is partial and in-frame only. The repertoire holds roughly 15,000 clones, around 36% seen once, with under 45% in the top ten. The sequencing used tumor tissue, collected after nivolumab (anti-PD-1) treatment. These receptors were collected from a person aged 35 to 85 with oral cavity squamous cell carcinoma. The CDR3 runs from the conserved cysteine through the conserved F or W. A D gene is named only where the DNA matches it firmly. Clone size, where shown, is once, few, many, or a class for clones that have expanded.

TRBV4-3,TRBJ1-1,.,14,.,CASSQDRGGSEAFF,TGCGCCAGCAGCCAAGACAGGGGAGGATCTGAAGCTTTCTTT
TRBV25-1,TRBJ2-7,.,13,.,CASRVAGSYEQYF,TGTGCCAGCCGTGTCGCCGGCTCCTACGAGCAGTACTTC
TRBV10-3,TRBJ2-3,.,12,.,CAISGVADTQYF,TGTGCCATCAGTGGCGTAGCAGATACGCAGTATTTT
TRBV7-8,TRBJ2-5,.,15,.,CASSFGGAGLETQYF,TGTGCCAGCAGCTTTGGGGGGGCCGGTTTGGAGACCCAGTACTTC
TRBV6-5,TRBJ2-1,few,15,TRBD1,CASTWGTGGKNEQFF,TGTGCCAGCACCTGGGGGACAGGGGGTAAGAATGAGCAGTTCTTC
TRBV12-5,TRBJ2-7,few,15,.,CASGLAQGTSYEQYF,TGTGCTAGTGGTTTGGCTCAGGGTACCTCCTACGAGCAGTACTTC
TRBV6-5,TRBJ1-5,medium-sized,15,.,CASSYRVGGNQPQHF,TGTGCCAGCAGTTACAGGGTCGGGGGCAATCAGCCCCAGCATTTT
TRBV19,TRBJ1-1,few,15,.,CASRKGPLWNTEAFF,TGTGCCAGTAGAAAGGGCCCTTTATGGAACACTGAAGCTTTCTTT
TRBV19,TRBJ1-2,.,14,TRBD1,CASSIDRGYYGYTF,TGTGCCAGTAGTATTGACAGGGGTTACTATGGCTACACCTTC
TRBV11-2,TRBJ1-1,few,15,.,CASSLGGGGNTEAFF,TGTGCCAGCAGCTTAGGAGGGGGGGGCAACACTGAAGCTTTCTTT
TRBV7-2,TRBJ1-6,.,14,TRBD1,CASSLGTGGSPLHF,TGTGCCAGCAGCCTCGGGACAGGGGGTTCACCCCTCCACTTT
TRBV7-9,TRBJ1-2,medium-sized,14,.,CASSLVTGDYGYTF,TGTGCCAGCAGCTTAGTGACAGGCGACTATGGCTACACCTTC
TRBV6-5,TRBJ2-7,.,15,TRBD1,CANSYGTGDSYEQYF,TGTGCCAACAGTTACGGGACAGGAGACTCCTACGAGCAGTACTTC
TRBV5-1,TRBJ2-7,.,15,TRBD1,CASSLGTGGANEQYF,TGCGCCAGCAGCTTGGGGACAGGGGGCGCCAACGAGCAGTACTTC
TRBV30,TRBJ1-2,.,13,.,CAWSESPADPRTF,TGTGCCTGGAGTGAATCTCCGGCCGACCCTAGGACCTTC
TRBV18,TRBJ2-2,.,14,.,CASSGRGGTGELFF,TGTGCCAGCTCCGGACGTGGGGGCACCGGGGAGCTGTTTTTT
TRBV7-6,TRBJ1-5,medium-sized,18,TRBD1,CASSLRAGGATGVQPQHF,TGTGCCAGCAGCTTACGAGCAGGGGGCGCAACTGGAGTTCAGCCCCAGCATTTT
TRBV9,TRBJ1-5,.,16,.,CASSSKTDYSNQPQHF,TGTGCCAGCAGTAGTAAGACGGATTATAGCAATCAGCCCCAGCATTTT
TRBV5-1,TRBJ2-2,.,18,.,CASSLAGSTLRGTGELFF,TGCGCCAGCAGCTTGGCCGGGTCGACGCTCCGAGGGACCGGGGAGCTGTTTTTT
TRBV28,TRBJ1-4,.,14,.,CASSPPLLDEKLFF,TGTGCCAGCAGTCCCCCATTGTTGGATGAAAAACTGTTTTTT
TRBV4-1,TRBJ1-1,.,13,.,CASSQRGGTEAFF,TGCGCCAGCAGCCAAAGAGGAGGGACTGAAGCTTTCTTT
TRBV2,TRBJ1-5,.,16,.,CASKSAQGIANQPQHF,TGTGCCAGCAAGAGTGCGCAAGGGATTGCCAATCAGCCCCAGCATTTT
TRBV5-5,TRBJ1-5,.,15,TRBD1,CASSFTGGPNQPQHF,TGTGCCAGCAGCTTTACAGGGGGCCCCAATCAGCCCCAGCATTTT
TRBV6-5,TRBJ2-7,.,15,TRBD1,CASSYGTGDSYEQYF,TGTGCCAGCAGTTACGGGACAGGAGACTCCTACGAGCAGTACTTC
TRBV11-2,TRBJ2-7,.,13,.,CASSPRNTYEQYF,TGTGCCAGCAGCCCAAGGAATACCTACGAGCAGTACTTC
TRBV5-1,TRBJ1-1,.,14,TRBD1,CASSRDRGNTEAFF,TGCGCCAGCAGCCGGGACAGGGGGAACACTGAAGCTTTCTTT
TRBV6-6,TRBJ1-6,.,13,.,CASSYSGNSPLHF,TGTGCCAGCAGTTACTCGGGTAATTCACCCCTCCACTTT
TRBV6-6,TRBJ1-6,few,14,.,CASSYPDRNSPLHF,TGTGCCAGCAGTTATCCAGACAGAAATTCACCCCTCCACTTT
TRBV2,TRBJ2-7,.,17,TRBD1,CASRVATGTESSYEQYF,TGTGCCAGCAGAGTAGCCACCGGGACAGAGAGCTCCTACGAGCAGTACTTC
TRBV18,TRBJ2-3,few,13,TRBD2,CASSGTNTDTQYF,TGTGCCAGCTCCGGGACTAACACAGATACGCAGTATTTT
TRBV9,TRBJ2-2,few,15,.,CASSVETDYTGELFF,TGTGCCAGCAGCGTAGAAACAGACTACACCGGGGAGCTGTTTTTT
TRBV4-2,TRBJ1-5,.,17,.,CASSQELRGHPNQPQHF,TGTGCCAGCAGCCAAGAGTTAAGGGGACACCCCAATCAGCCCCAGCATTTT
TRBV11-2,TRBJ2-1,.,15,TRBD2,CASSPQSGGNNEQFF,TGTGCCAGCAGCCCACAGAGCGGGGGGAACAATGAGCAGTTCTTC
TRBV6-4,TRBJ1-5,.,21,.,CASSDSWAGPVVVYSNQPQHF,TGTGCCAGCAGTGACAGTTGGGCAGGCCCGGTCGTTGTTTATAGCAATCAGCCCCAGCATTTT
TRBV29-1,TRBJ2-7,.,14,.,CSVGGWGGSYEQYF,TGCAGCGTTGGTGGATGGGGCGGTTCCTACGAGCAGTACTTC
TRBV18,TRBJ2-2,few,15,TRBD1,CASSRDRDGTGELFF,TGTGCCAGCTCACGGGACAGGGATGGCACCGGGGAGCTGTTTTTT
TRBV15,TRBJ2-1,.,12,.,CATSLGRPEQFF,TGTGCCACCAGCCTGGGGAGGCCGGAGCAGTTCTTC
TRBV7-9,TRBJ2-7,few,16,TRBD2,CASSPSGGYSSYEQYF,TGTGCCAGCAGTCCGAGCGGGGGGTATTCCTCCTACGAGCAGTACTTC
TRBV14,TRBJ1-6,few,14,.,CATPAHPDNSPLHF,TGTGCCACCCCGGCCCACCCGGATAATTCACCCCTCCACTTT
TRBV5-5,TRBJ2-5,few,15,.,CASSSLMFEVQTQYF,TGTGCCAGCAGCTCCCTGATGTTCGAGGTCCAGACCCAGTACTTC
TRBV10-3,TRBJ2-7,few,12,.,CAISGTAYEQYF,TGTGCCATCAGTGGGACAGCCTACGAGCAGTACTTC
TRBV5-1,TRBJ2-5,.,15,.,CASSLASSEGETQYF,TGCGCCAGCAGCTTGGCCAGTTCCGAGGGGGAGACCCAGTACTTC
TRBV28,TRBJ2-6,few,15,.,CASSLRVNRANVLTF,TGTGCCAGCAGTTTGAGGGTAAATAGGGCCAACGTCCTGACTTTC
TRBV5-6,TRBJ2-7,medium-sized,13,.,CASRTLTGGEQYF,TGTGCCAGCAGAACCCTCACCGGGGGAGAGCAGTACTTC
TRBV2,TRBJ2-7,few,15,.,CASSQPQYARGEQYF,TGTGCCAGCAGCCAACCCCAGTACGCCCGGGGGGAGCAGTACTTC
TRBV7-2,TRBJ1-6,medium-sized,14,.,CASSPGGVAAPLHF,TGTGCCAGCAGCCCGGGGGGGGTCGCGGCACCCCTCCACTTT
TRBV6-1,TRBJ2-4,few,11,.,CASTYFGIQYF,TGTGCCAGCACTTACTTCGGCATTCAGTACTTC
TRBV30,TRBJ2-1,few,11,.,CAWSVFDEQFF,TGTGCCTGGAGTGTATTCGATGAGCAGTTCTTC
TRBV6-5,TRBJ2-3,few,14,.,CAELDPRGTDTQYF,TGTGCCGAATTGGACCCAAGGGGCACAGATACGCAGTATTTT
TRBV6-1,TRBJ1-5,.,14,.,CGGGPGLAGQPQHF,TGTGGAGGCGGGCCAGGGCTAGCAGGGCAGCCCCAGCATTTT
TRBV7-2,TRBJ2-1,.,13,TRBD1,CASGRQGANEQFF,TGTGCCAGCGGCCGCCAGGGGGCTAATGAGCAGTTCTTC
TRBV14,TRBJ1-2,medium-sized,13,.,CASSFGPIYGYTF,TGTGCCAGCAGCTTTGGCCCGATATATGGCTACACCTTC
TRBV6-6,TRBJ2-1,.,16,TRBD1,CASSSSRGPDLDEQFF,TGTGCCAGCAGTTCGAGCAGGGGGCCGGATCTAGATGAGCAGTTCTTC
TRBV7-8,TRBJ1-2,many,14,.,CASSLGSTPDGYTF,TGTGCCAGCAGCTTAGGGTCTACTCCGGATGGCTACACCTTC
TRBV6-1,TRBJ2-5,.,14,TRBD1,CASSWTGLGETQYF,TGTGCCAGCAGTTGGACAGGGTTGGGGGAGACCCAGTACTTC
TRBV6-1,TRBJ1-5,.,14,.,CASSLITSNQPQHF,TGTGCCAGCAGTTTAATCACGAGCAATCAGCCCCAGCATTTT
TRBV6-5,TRBJ1-6,few,15,.,CASSSLGPINSPLHF,TGTGCCAGCAGTAGTCTGGGACCGATTAATTCACCCCTCCACTTT